These 7 T cell receptor beta chains share one sample of origin, sequenced in a study of cytomegalovirus exposure and HLA in healthy donors. The PCR made use of 60 Vbeta and 13 Jbeta primers. Measured with immunoSEQ multiplex PCR; TCRdb has only the in-frame clones, and not every one. The listing contains 91,000 or so clones. The specimen sequenced was PBMCs. The receptors shown here come from a woman in her 30s in good health and CMV-seronegative.

The gene calls are TRBV18 and TRBJ1-3, with D possibly TRBD1 on 6 matching bases. The ends were cut back, 3 bases at V and 1 base at J, with 13 bases in the middle. Germline V gene lookup returns CDR1 KGHSH and CDR2 LQKENI. The CDR3 is 16 amino acids. The CDR3 loop reads CASSPAGGASGNTIYF. DNA for the CDR3: TGTGCCAGCTCACCGGCGGGGGGGGCATCTGGAAACACCATATATTTT.

The genes are TRBV6-5 and TRBJ2-3, with D possibly matching TRBD2 (6 bases). Germline V CDR1 and CDR2: MNHEY, SVGAGI. Trimming removed 2 bases from V and 2 bases from J, with 11 bases in between. CDR3 length: 15 amino acids. CDR3 coding DNA: TGTGCCAGCAGTTACGCGGGGAGTATCACAGATACGCAGTATTTT. This gives the protein CASSYAGSITDTQYF.

The chain employs TRBV15 and TRBJ2-7; 11 bases align to TRBD1. The ends lost 1 base at V and 6 bases at J; junction bases unmatched: 11. From germline, CDR1 is LNHNV and CDR2 YYDKDF (reference sequence). The CDR3 length is 17 residues. CDR3: CATSRGSLDRGHGEQYF. The CDR3 DNA reads as TGTGCCACCAGCAGAGGCTCCTTGGACAGGGGGCACGGCGAGCAGTACTTC.

This sequence joins TRBV5-6 and TRBJ2-5; 8 bases agree with TRBD2. The end of the DNA fits TRBJ2-7 better, so the J call may be wrong. Per the germline V gene, CDR1 is SGHDT and CDR2 is YYEEEE. The length of the CDR3 is 15 residues. Written as DNA, the CDR3 is TGTGCCAGCACCATCAGTATCGGGGGGGCGATCGAGCAGTACTTC. The encoded protein is CASTISIGGAIEQYF.

This chain joins TRBV28 and TRBJ1-1; the D is unclear. The V gene's germline CDR1 is MDHEN and CDR2 SYDVKM. The CDR3 is 15 residues long. Deletions cut 8 bases from V and 4 bases from J, with 20 bases between. The CDR3 here is CASGLAGKVGTEAFF. The CDR3 nucleotides are TGTGCCAGCGGATTAGCCGGTAAAGTAGGCACTGAAGCTTTCTTT.

This chain uses TRBV10-3 with TRBJ1-1; 8 bases map to TRBD1. The CDR3 runs 13 residues. V was clipped by 5 bases and J by 4 bases; unmatched bases: 3. Per the germline V gene, CDR1 is ENHRY and CDR2 is SYGVKD. DNA of the CDR3: TGTGCCATCAGTCCGGGACAGGCCACTGAAGCTTTCTTT. Amino acids: CAISPGQATEAFF.

This chain joins TRBV19 and TRBJ2-1; unclear D gene. Trimming took off 7 bases at V and 8 bases at J, with 12 bases between the two ends. The germline V gene has CDR1 LNHDA and CDR2 SQIVND (reference sequence). CDR3 size: 12 residues. The CDR3 region has the DNA TGTGCCAGTACTCCAGGTGAGTATGAGCAGTTCTTC. Translating it yields CASTPGEYEQFF.